The rows below give T cell receptor beta chains drawn from one sample of a study of blood T cell repertoires in COVID-19. Sequenced by immunoSEQ multiplex PCR; TCRdb stores in-frame clones only, minus some. Of 300,000 to 400,000 clones in the sample, roughly 87% were seen once. The sample was peripheral blood. These receptors were collected from a man younger than 45 with COVID-19, enrolled during active disease. CDR3s include the opening cysteine and the closing phenylalanine or tryptophan. Fields, in order: D gene, J gene, V gene, clone size, CDR3 protein, CDR3 DNA. A D gene is named only where the DNA matches it firmly. Only some rows state a clone size, as once, few, many or a class for expanded clones.

D: NA
J: TRBJ2-1
V: TRBV6-5
size: NA
CDR3: CASSYSRPPYNEQFF
DNA: TGTGCCAGCAGTTACTCGAGGCCACCCTACAATGAGCAGTTCTTC

D: NA
J: TRBJ1-4
V: TRBV5-1
size: NA
CDR3: CASSQTGTNEKLFF
DNA: TGCGCCAGCAGTCAGACAGGAACTAATGAAAAACTGTTTTTT

D: TRBD1
J: TRBJ2-1
V: TRBV5-1
size: NA
CDR3: CASGWSGQGANEQFF
DNA: TGCGCCAGCGGGTGGTCGGGACAGGGGGCGAATGAGCAGTTCTTC

D: NA
J: TRBJ1-6
V: TRBV27
size: NA
CDR3: CASSLNRESPLHF
DNA: TGTGCCAGCAGCCTTAACAGGGAATCACCCCTCCACTTT

D: TRBD1
J: TRBJ2-7
V: TRBV18
size: NA
CDR3: CASSPRQGDGYEQYF
DNA: TGTGCCAGCTCACCCAGACAGGGGGATGGCTACGAGCAGTACTTC

D: TRBD1
J: TRBJ2-5
V: TRBV2
size: NA
CDR3: CASTDDRGQETQYF
DNA: TGTGCCAGCACCGATGACAGGGGCCAAGAGACCCAGTACTTC

D: NA
J: TRBJ2-3
V: TRBV5-6
size: once
CDR3: CASSLQDTQYF
DNA: TGTGCCAGCAGCTTGCAAGATACGCAGTATTTT

D: TRBD1
J: TRBJ1-5
V: TRBV2
size: NA
CDR3: CASSDSQGGNQPQHF
DNA: TGTGCCAGCAGCGACTCCCAGGGGGGCAATCAGCCCCAGCATTTT

D: NA
J: TRBJ1-2
V: TRBV11-1
size: NA
CDR3: CATPPLTGRGGYTF
DNA: TGTGCCACCCCCCCGTTGACGGGGCGGGGTGGCTACACCTTC

D: TRBD2
J: TRBJ2-1
V: TRBV6-1
size: NA
CDR3: CASSARTSGRALNEQFF
DNA: TGTGCCAGCAGTGCCCGGACTAGCGGGAGGGCCTTGAATGAGCAGTTCTTC

D: NA
J: TRBJ1-5
V: TRBV6-5
size: NA
CDR3: CASSSLDSYNQPQHF
DNA: TGTGCCAGCAGTTCCCTCGACAGCTACAATCAGCCCCAGCATTTT

D: TRBD1
J: TRBJ2-7
V: TRBV19
size: NA
CDR3: CASSRTTGVGDEQYF
DNA: TGTGCCAGTAGTAGAACAACAGGGGTTGGGGACGAGCAGTACTTC

D: NA
J: TRBJ2-7
V: TRBV6-1
size: few
CDR3: CASSEGQFPPYEQYF
DNA: TGTGCCAGCAGTGAAGGACAGTTCCCGCCCTACGAGCAGTACTTC

D: NA
J: TRBJ2-7
V: TRBV6-6
size: NA
CDR3: CASKVAGITYEQYF
DNA: TGTGCCAGCAAGGTGGCAGGGATTACCTACGAGCAGTACTTC

D: TRBD1
J: TRBJ1-2
V: TRBV6-5
size: NA
CDR3: CASSRGQAYGYTF
DNA: TGTGCCAGCAGCCGGGGACAGGCCTATGGCTACACCTTC

D: NA
J: TRBJ2-3
V: TRBV25-1
size: NA
CDR3: CASKEGVTDTQYF
DNA: TGTGCCAGCAAAGAAGGGGTTACAGATACGCAGTATTTT

D: NA
J: TRBJ2-7
V: TRBV11-3
size: NA
CDR3: CASSLGVDKNYEQYF
DNA: TGTGCCAGCAGCTTAGGGGTCGACAAGAACTACGAGCAGTACTTC

D: NA
J: TRBJ2-5
V: TRBV28
size: NA
CDR3: CASGTQGMETQYF
DNA: TGTGCCAGCGGGACCCAGGGGATGGAGACCCAGTACTTC

D: NA
J: TRBJ1-2
V: TRBV4-2
size: NA
CDR3: CASSQDQGGNGYTF
DNA: TGTGCCAGCAGCCAAGACCAGGGAGGAAATGGCTACACCTTC

D: TRBD1
J: TRBJ2-4
V: TRBV5-8
size: NA
CDR3: CASSLQGSGIQYF
DNA: TGTGCCAGCAGCTTACAGGGGAGTGGTATTCAGTACTTC

D: NA
J: TRBJ2-7
V: TRBV7-9
size: NA
CDR3: CASSLAGRGNEQYF
DNA: TGTGCCAGCAGCTTAGCTGGCAGGGGTAACGAGCAGTACTTC

D: NA
J: TRBJ2-2
V: TRBV7-2
size: NA
CDR3: CASSLDGGGTGELFF
DNA: TGTGCCAGCAGCTTAGATGGGGGCGGAACCGGGGAGCTGTTTTTT

D: TRBD1
J: TRBJ2-7
V: TRBV4-3
size: NA
CDR3: CASSQDEGASYEQYF
DNA: TGCGCCAGCAGCCAAGATGAGGGGGCATCCTACGAGCAGTACTTC

D: NA
J: TRBJ2-7
V: TRBV7-2
size: NA
CDR3: CASSLTEGLSYEQYF
DNA: TGTGCCAGCAGCTTGACGGAAGGACTCTCCTACGAGCAGTACTTC

D: NA
J: TRBJ1-5
V: TRBV6-6
size: NA
CDR3: CASMEQVGGNQPQHF
DNA: TGTGCCAGCATGGAACAGGTTGGAGGCAATCAGCCCCAGCATTTT

D: TRBD1
J: TRBJ1-2
V: TRBV6-5
size: NA
CDR3: CASGDRGYYGYTF
DNA: TGTGCCAGCGGGGACAGGGGGTACTATGGCTACACCTTC

D: TRBD1
J: TRBJ2-7
V: TRBV7-9
size: NA
CDR3: CASSRRPTGISEQYF
DNA: TGTGCCAGCAGCCGCCGCCCGACAGGGATTAGCGAGCAGTACTTC

D: NA
J: TRBJ1-2
V: TRBV10-3
size: NA
CDR3: CAIMGSYGYTF
DNA: TGTGCCATCATGGGCAGCTATGGCTACACCTTC

D: TRBD1
J: TRBJ2-7
V: TRBV6-6
size: NA
CDR3: CASSYGPGGLSEQYF
DNA: TGTGCCAGCAGTTACGGGCCAGGGGGTTTATCCGAGCAGTACTTC